Below are 5 T cell receptor beta chains sequenced from a single sample in a study of brain T cells in children with intractable seizures. Some clones are missing from TCRdb's copy, which holds only in-frame ones; the method was immunoSEQ multiplex PCR. The sample has more than 40,000 clones; more than 80% are singletons. Sample: peripheral blood, taken at surgery. These receptor sequences come from a girl aged 2 to 9 with tuberous sclerosis and intractable seizures.

This clone was found a few times. The V call is TRBV4-1, the J call TRBJ1-5; 9 nucleotides match TRBD1. Per the germline V gene, CDR1 is MGHRA and CDR2 is YSYEKL. The CDR3 is made up of 14 amino acids. Germline trimming cut 5 bases from V and 5 bases from J; bases unmatched to any gene: 4. The CDR3 here is CASSARDRDQPQHF. Written as DNA, the CDR3 is TGCGCCAGCAGCGCCCGGGACAGGGATCAGCCCCAGCATTTT.

The V call is TRBV6-2 or TRBV6-3, the J call TRBJ1-5, with D possibly matching TRBD1 (6 bases). Germline assignment: CDR1 MNHEY and CDR2 SVGEGT. This CDR3 comprises 20 residues. Trimming removed 0 bases at V and 4 bases at J, with 25 bases between. The CDR3 DNA reads TGTGCCAGCAGTTACTCCCAAGGAGGGGGAGGGCCCGTAAGGAATCAGCCCCAGCATTTT. It translates to CASSYSQGGGGPVRNQPQHF.

The V and J genes are TRBV4-1 and TRBJ2-1; D ambiguous. Germline CDR1 and CDR2: MGHRA and YSYEKL. The CDR3 contains 12 residues. Between the trimmed V and J ends, which lost 0 bases and 9 bases, there was a span of 6 bases. The CDR3, as DNA: TGCGCCAGCAGCCAAGAATTGGGTGAGCAGTTCTTC. It translates to CASSQELGEQFF.

The gene calls are TRBV28 and TRBJ2-3; TRBD1 aligns across 8 bases. CDR3 length equals 16 residues. CDR1 MDHEN and CDR2 SYDVKM come from the germline V gene. V was pared by 4 bases and J by 5 bases, with 11 bases of the junction left unmatched. In DNA, the CDR3 is TGTGCCAGCAGTTCTTGGGGACAGGAACATGGAGATACGCAGTATTTT. Protein product: CASSSWGQEHGDTQYF. The full variable domain, in which reference TRBV28 and TRBJ2-3 provide the parts outside the CDR3, is DVKVTQSSRYLVKRTGEKVFLECVQDMDHENMFWYRQDPGLGLRLIYFSYDVKMKEKGDIPEGYSVSREKKERFSLILESASTNQTSMYLCASSSWGQEHGDTQYFGPGTRLTVL.

The chain couples TRBV11-2 to TRBJ2-5, with unresolved D. V lost 3 bases and J 1 base, leaving 12 bases between the germline ends. This CDR3 contains 15 residues. Looked up from germline, CDR1 is SGHAT and CDR2 is FQNNGV. The chain's CDR3 is CASSFSPVFQETQYF. The CDR3 DNA is TGTGCCAGCAGCTTCTCACCGGTCTTCCAAGAGACCCAGTACTTC.